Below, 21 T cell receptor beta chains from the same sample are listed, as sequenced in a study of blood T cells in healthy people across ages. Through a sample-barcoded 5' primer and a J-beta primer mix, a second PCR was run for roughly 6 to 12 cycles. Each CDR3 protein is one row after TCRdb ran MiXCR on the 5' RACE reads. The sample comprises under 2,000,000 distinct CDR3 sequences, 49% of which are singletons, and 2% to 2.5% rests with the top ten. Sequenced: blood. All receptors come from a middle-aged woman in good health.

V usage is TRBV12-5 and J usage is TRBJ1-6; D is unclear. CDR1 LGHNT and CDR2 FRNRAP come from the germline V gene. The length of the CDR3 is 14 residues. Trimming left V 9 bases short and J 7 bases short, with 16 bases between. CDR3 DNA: TGTGCTAGCGTCTTCCCCCTAGGGAATTCACCCCTCCACTTT. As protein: CASVFPLGNSPLHF. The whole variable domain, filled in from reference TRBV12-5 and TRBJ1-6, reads DARVTQTPRHKVTEMGQEVTMRCQPILGHNTVFWYRQTMMQGLELLAYFRNRAPLDDSGMPKDRFSAEMPDATLATLKIQPSEPRDSAVYFCASVFPLGNSPLHFGNGTRLTVT.

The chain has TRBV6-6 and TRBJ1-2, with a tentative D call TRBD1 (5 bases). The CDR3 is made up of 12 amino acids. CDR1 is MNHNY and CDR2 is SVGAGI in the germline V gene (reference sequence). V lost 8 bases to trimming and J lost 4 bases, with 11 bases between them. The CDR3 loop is CASGGEGYGYTF. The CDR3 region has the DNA TGTGCCAGCGGGGGAGAAGGCTATGGCTACACCTTC.

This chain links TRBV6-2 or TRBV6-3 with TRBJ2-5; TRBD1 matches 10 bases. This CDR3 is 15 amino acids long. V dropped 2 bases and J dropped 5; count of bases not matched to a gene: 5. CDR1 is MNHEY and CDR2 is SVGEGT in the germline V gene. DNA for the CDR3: TGTGCCAGCAGTTACCTTTCGACAGGGGGCGAGACCCAGTACTTC. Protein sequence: CASSYLSTGGETQYF.

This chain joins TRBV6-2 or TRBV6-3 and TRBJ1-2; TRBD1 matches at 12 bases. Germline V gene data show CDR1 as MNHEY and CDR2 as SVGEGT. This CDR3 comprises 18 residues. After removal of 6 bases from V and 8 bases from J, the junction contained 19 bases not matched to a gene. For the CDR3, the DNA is TGTGCCAGCAGCTCCGGGACAGGGGGCGCTTACGGTCTCTACGGCTACACCTTC. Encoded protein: CASSSGTGGAYGLYGYTF.

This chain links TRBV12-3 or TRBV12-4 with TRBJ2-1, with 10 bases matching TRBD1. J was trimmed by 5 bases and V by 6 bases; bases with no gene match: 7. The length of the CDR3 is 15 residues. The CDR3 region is CASRRTGGSHNEQFF. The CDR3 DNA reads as TGTGCCAGCAGAAGGACAGGGGGGAGTCACAATGAGCAGTTCTTC.

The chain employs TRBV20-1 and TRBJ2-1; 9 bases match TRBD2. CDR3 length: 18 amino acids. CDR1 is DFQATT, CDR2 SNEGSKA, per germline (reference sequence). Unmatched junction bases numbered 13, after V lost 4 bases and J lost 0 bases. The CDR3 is CSANWWRGGGSSYNEQFF. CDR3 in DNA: TGCAGTGCTAATTGGTGGCGGGGGGGCGGGTCCTCCTACAATGAGCAGTTCTTC.

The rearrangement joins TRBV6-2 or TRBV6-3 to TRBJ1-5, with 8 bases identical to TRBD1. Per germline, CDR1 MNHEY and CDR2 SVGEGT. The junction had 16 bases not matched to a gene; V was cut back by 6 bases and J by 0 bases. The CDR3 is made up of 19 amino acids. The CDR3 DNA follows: TGTGCCAGCAGACCCCTTTGGACAGGGCGTGCCTATAGCAATCAGCCCCAGCATTTT. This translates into CASRPLWTGRAYSNQPQHF.

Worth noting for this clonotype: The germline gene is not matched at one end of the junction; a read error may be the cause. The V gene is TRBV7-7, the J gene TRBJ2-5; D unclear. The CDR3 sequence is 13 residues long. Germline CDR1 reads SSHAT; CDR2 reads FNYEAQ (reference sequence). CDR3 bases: TGTGCTAGCAGCTTATTACTTTGGGAGACCCAGTACTTC. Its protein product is CASSLLLWETQYF. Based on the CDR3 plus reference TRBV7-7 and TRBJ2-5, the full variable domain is GAGVSQSPRYKVTKRGQDVTLRCDPISSHATLYWYQQALGQGPEFLTYFNYEAQPDKSGLPSDRFSAERPEGSISTLTIQRTEQRDSAMYRCASSLLLWETQYFGPGTRLLVL.

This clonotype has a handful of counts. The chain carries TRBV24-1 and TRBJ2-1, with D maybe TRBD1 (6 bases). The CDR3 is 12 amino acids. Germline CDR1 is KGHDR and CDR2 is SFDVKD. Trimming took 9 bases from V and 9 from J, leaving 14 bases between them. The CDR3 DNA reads TGTGCCACCGGAACACAGGGTACTGAGCAGTTCTTC. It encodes CATGTQGTEQFF.

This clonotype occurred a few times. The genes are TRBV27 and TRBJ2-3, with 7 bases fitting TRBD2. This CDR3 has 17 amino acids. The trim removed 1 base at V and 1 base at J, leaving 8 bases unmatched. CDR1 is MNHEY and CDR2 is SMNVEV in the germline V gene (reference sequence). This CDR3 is CASSLLGGTDRTDTQYF. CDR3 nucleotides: TGTGCCAGCAGTTTATTGGGGGGGACGGATCGCACAGATACGCAGTATTTT.

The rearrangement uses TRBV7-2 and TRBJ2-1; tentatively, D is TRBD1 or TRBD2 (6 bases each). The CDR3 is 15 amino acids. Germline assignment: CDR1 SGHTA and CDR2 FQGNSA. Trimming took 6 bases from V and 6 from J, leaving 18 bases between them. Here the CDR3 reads CASSPRGDFVNEQFF. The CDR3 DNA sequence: TGTGCCAGCAGTCCGAGGGGGGACTTCGTCAATGAGCAGTTCTTC.

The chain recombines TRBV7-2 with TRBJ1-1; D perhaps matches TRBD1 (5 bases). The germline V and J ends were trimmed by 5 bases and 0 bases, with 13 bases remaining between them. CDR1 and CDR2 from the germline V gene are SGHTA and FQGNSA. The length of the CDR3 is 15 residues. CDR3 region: CASSGRQLVNTEAFF. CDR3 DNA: TGTGCCAGCAGCGGAAGACAGTTAGTGAACACTGAAGCTTTCTTT.

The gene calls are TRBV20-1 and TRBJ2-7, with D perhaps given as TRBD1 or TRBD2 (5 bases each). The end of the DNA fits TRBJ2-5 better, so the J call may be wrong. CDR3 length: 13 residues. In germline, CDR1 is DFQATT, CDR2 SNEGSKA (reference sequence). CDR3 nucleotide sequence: TGCAGTGCTAGACAGAGAGGGGTAACGACCCAGTACTTC. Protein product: CSARQRGVTTQYF.

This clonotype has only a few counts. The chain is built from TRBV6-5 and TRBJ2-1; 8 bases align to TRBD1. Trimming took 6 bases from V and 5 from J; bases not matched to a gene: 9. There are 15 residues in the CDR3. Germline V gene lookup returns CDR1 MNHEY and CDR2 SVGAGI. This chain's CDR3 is CASRTDRGLHNEQFF. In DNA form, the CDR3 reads TGTGCCAGCAGGACAGACAGGGGATTGCACAATGAGCAGTTCTTC.

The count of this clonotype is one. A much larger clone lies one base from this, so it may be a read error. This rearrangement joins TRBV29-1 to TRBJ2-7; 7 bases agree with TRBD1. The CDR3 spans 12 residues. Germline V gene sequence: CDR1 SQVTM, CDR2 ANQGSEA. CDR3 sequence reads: CGVATGIYEQYF. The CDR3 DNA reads TGCGGCGTTGCGACAGGGATCTACGAGCAGTACTTC.

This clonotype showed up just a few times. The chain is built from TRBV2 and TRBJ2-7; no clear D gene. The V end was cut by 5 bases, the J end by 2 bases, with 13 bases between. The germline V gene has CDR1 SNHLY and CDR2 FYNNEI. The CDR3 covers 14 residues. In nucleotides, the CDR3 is TGTGCCAGCAGTCCAGAGGCAGGCGCCTACGAGCAGTACTTC. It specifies CASSPEAGAYEQYF. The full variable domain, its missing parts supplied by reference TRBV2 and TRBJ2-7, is EPEVTQTPSHQVTQMGQEVILRCVPISNHLYFYWYRQILGQKVEFLVSFYNNEISEKSEIFDDQFSVERPDGSNFTLKIRSTKLEDSAMYFCASSPEAGAYEQYFGPGTRLTVT.

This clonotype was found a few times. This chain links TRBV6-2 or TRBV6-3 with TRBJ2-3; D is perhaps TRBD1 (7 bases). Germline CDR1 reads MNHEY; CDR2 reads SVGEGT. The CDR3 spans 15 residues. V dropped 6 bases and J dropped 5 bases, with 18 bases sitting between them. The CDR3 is CASSPGGQVLDTQYF. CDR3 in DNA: TGTGCCAGCAGCCCAGGGGGGCAAGTGTTAGATACGCAGTATTTT.

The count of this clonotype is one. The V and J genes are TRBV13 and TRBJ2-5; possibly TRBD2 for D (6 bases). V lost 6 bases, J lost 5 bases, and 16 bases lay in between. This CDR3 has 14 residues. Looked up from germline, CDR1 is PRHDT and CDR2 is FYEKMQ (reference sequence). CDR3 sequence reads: CASRRGGGRETQYF. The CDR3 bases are TGTGCCAGCAGGCGGGGCGGCGGTCGGGAGACCCAGTACTTC.

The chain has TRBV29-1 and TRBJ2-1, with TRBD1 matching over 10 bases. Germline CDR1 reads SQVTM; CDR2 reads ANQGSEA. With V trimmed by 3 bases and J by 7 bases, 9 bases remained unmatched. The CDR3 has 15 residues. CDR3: CSVDSAGQGRNEQFF. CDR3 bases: TGCAGCGTTGATTCTGCGGGACAGGGGCGGAATGAGCAGTTCTTC.

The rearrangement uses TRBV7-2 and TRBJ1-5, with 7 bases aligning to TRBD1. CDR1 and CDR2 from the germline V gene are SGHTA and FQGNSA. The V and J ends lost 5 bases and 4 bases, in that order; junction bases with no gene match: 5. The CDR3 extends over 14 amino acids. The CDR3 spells CASSRDSWNQPQHF. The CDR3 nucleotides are TGTGCCAGCAGCCGGGACAGCTGGAATCAGCCCCAGCATTTT.

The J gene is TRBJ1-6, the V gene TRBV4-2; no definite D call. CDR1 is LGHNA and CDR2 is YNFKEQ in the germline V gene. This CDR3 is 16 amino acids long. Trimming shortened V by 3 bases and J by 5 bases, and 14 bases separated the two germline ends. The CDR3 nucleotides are TGTGCCAGCAGCCAGTTTGGAGGAGGAGATAATTCACCCCTCCACTTT. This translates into CASSQFGGGDNSPLHF.